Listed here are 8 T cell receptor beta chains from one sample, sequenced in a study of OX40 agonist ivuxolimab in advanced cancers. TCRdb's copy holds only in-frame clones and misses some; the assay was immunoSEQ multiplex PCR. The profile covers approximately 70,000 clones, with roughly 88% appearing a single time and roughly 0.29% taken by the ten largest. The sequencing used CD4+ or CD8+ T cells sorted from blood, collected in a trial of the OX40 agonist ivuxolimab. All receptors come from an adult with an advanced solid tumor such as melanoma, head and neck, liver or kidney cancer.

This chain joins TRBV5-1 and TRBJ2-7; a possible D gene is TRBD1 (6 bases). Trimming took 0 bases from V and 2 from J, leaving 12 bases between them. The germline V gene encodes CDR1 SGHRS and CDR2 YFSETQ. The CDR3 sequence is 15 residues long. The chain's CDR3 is CASSLGQGIPYEQYF. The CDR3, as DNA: TGCGCCAGCAGCTTGGGGCAGGGGATCCCCTACGAGCAGTACTTC.

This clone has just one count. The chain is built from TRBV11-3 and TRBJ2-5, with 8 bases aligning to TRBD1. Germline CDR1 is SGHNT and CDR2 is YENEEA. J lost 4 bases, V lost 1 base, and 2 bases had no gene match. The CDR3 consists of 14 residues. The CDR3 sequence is CASSLGQGRETQYF. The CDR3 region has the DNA TGTGCCAGCAGCTTAGGACAGGGGAGAGAGACCCAGTACTTC.

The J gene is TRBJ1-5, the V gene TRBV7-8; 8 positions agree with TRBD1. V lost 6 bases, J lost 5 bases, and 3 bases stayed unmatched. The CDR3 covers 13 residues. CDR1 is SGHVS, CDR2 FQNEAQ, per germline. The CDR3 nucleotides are TGTGCCAGCAGTTCGGACAGGGATCAGCCCCAGCATTTT. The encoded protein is CASSSDRDQPQHF.

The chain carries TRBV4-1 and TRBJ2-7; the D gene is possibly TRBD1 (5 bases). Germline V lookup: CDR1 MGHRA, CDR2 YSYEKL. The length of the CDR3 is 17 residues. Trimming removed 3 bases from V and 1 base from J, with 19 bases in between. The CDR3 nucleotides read TGCGCCAGCAGCCAGAGGAGATTAGGGGTTTCTTCCTACGAGCAGTACTTC. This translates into CASSQRRLGVSSYEQYF.

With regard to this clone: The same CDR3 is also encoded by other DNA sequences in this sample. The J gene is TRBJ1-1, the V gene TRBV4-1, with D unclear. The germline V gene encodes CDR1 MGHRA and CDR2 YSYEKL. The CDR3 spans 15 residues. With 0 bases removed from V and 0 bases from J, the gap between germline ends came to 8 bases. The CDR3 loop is CASSQDIVVNTEAFF. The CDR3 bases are TGCGCCAGCAGCCAAGATATAGTGGTGAACACTGAAGCTTTCTTT.

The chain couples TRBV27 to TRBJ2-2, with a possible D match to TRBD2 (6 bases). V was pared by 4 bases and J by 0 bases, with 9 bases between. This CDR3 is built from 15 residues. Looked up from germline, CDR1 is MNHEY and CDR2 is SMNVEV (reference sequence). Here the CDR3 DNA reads TGTGCCAGCAGTTCACTAGCAGCGAACACCGGGGAGCTGTTTTTT. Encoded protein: CASSSLAANTGELFF.

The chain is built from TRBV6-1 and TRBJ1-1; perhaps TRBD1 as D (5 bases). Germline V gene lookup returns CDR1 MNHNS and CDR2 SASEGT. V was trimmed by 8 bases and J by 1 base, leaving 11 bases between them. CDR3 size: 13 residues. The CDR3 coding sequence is TGTGCCAGCCGGGGCTATTCGAACACTGAAGCTTTCTTT. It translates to CASRGYSNTEAFF.

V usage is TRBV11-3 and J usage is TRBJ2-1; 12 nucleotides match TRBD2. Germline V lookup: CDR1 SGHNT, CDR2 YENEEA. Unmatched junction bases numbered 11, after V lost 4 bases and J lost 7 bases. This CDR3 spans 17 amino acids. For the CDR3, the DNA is TGTGCCAGCAGCTGGGGGACTAGCGGGCGTTATGTGAATGAGCAGTTCTTC. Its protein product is CASSWGTSGRYVNEQFF. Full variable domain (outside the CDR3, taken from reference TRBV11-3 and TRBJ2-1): EAGVVQSPRYKIIEKKQPVAFWCNPISGHNTLYWYLQNLGQGPELLIRYENEEAVDDSQLPKDRFSAERLKGVDSTLKIQPAELGDSAVYLCASSWGTSGRYVNEQFFGPGTRLTVL.